The 25 T cell receptor beta chains in this list originate from one sample, sequenced in a study of cytomegalovirus exposure and HLA in healthy donors. The PCR contained 60 Vbeta and 13 Jbeta primers. Repertoires were generated with immunoSEQ multiplex PCR, while TCRdb's copy carries only in-frame clones and drops some. The sample consists of 180,000 or so clones, over 70% of them appearing once. Material: PBMCs. Receptors were obtained from a male donor in good health and CMV-seronegative.

The chain couples TRBV30 to TRBJ2-1; D perhaps matches TRBD2 (6 bases). Between the trimmed V and J ends, which lost 0 bases and 9 bases, there was a span of 12 bases. This CDR3 is 13 amino acids long. Germline V gives CDR1 GTSNPN, CDR2 SVGIG (reference sequence). The DNA for the CDR3 is TGTGCCTGGAGTGTAGGCGGGGATAGTGAGCAGTTCTTC. It specifies CAWSVGGDSEQFF.

The chain combines TRBV19 with TRBJ1-5; D uncertain. Germline V lookup: CDR1 LNHDA, CDR2 SQIVND (reference sequence). This CDR3 contains 14 residues. The V gene lost 5 bases and the J gene lost 7 bases, with 15 bases spanning the gap. This chain's CDR3 is CASSVFGEQQPQHF. In DNA form, the CDR3 reads TGTGCCAGTAGTGTTTTCGGGGAGCAACAGCCCCAGCATTTT. The full variable domain, rest sourced from reference TRBV19 and TRBJ1-5, is DGGITQSPKYLFRKEGQNVTLSCEQNLNHDAMYWYRQDPGQGLRLIYYSQIVNDFQKGDIAEGYSVSREKKESFPLTVTSAQKNPTAFYLCASSVFGEQQPQHFGDGTRLSIL.

The V call is TRBV7-9, the J call TRBJ2-5; 7 nucleotides match TRBD1. The tail of the sequence fits TRBJ2-7 better, so the J call may be wrong. The germline CDR1 and CDR2 sequences are SEHNR and FQNEAQ (reference sequence). The CDR3 extends over 15 amino acids. This CDR3 reads CASSQGTVTFYEQYF. In nucleotides, the CDR3 is TGTGCCAGCAGCCAAGGGACAGTGACATTCTACGAGCAGTACTTC.

This chain joins TRBV7-8 and TRBJ1-5; 12 bases map to TRBD1. The V segment lost 4 bases and the J segment 2 bases; nucleotides outside the gene matches: 12. In germline, CDR1 is SGHVS, CDR2 FQNEAQ. The CDR3 sequence is 19 residues long. This CDR3 is CASSSPGQGASRRNQPQHF. CDR3 DNA sequence: TGTGCCAGCAGCTCTCCGGGACAGGGGGCCTCTCGCCGCAATCAGCCCCAGCATTTT.

The chain joins TRBV7-7 to TRBJ2-1; 8 bases are shared with TRBD2. Germline CDR1 and CDR2: SSHAT and FNYEAQ (reference sequence). V was clipped by 3 bases and J by 6 bases; unmatched bases: 1. The CDR3 runs to 13 residues. The CDR3 spells CASSFSGTNEQFF. As DNA, the CDR3 is TGTGCCAGCAGCTTTAGCGGGACCAATGAGCAGTTCTTC.

Only a few counts were recorded for this clone. The chain is built from TRBV6-6 and TRBJ1-2, with TRBD1 matching 8 bases. Germline CDR1 is MNHNY and CDR2 is SVGAGI (reference sequence). CDR3 size: 14 residues. With V trimmed by 6 bases and J by 0 bases, 3 bases remained unmatched. The CDR3 coding sequence is TGTGCCAGCAGCGGACAGGGAACTAACTATGGCTACACCTTC. It specifies CASSGQGTNYGYTF.

The chain is built from TRBV7-6 and TRBJ1-2; D not resolved. The V gene's germline CDR1 is SGHVS and CDR2 FNYEAQ. V was trimmed by 0 bases and J by 5 bases, leaving 10 bases between them. The CDR3 is 14 residues long. In DNA, the CDR3 is TGTGCCAGCAGCTTAGCTATTACGGGTTATGGCTACACCTTC. As protein: CASSLAITGYGYTF.

This clone was seen only a few times. The chain joins TRBV29-1 to TRBJ1-2; the match to TRBD1 covers 7 bases. The ends lost 2 bases at V and 4 bases at J; junction bases unmatched: 7. The CDR3 extends over 14 amino acids. Germline V lookup: CDR1 SQVTM, CDR2 ANQGSEA. The CDR3 here is CSVESNRGGYGYTF. For the CDR3, the DNA is TGCAGCGTTGAATCGAACAGGGGAGGCTATGGCTACACCTTC.

The CDR3: CASSSGTGGANGYTF. The CDR3 DNA follows: TGCGCCAGCAGCTCCGGGACAGGGGGCGCAAATGGCTACACCTTC. This chain uses TRBV5-1 with TRBJ1-2; 12 bases fit TRBD1. V lost 3 bases to trimming and J lost 6 bases; unmatched junction nucleotides: 6. Per germline, CDR1 SGHRS and CDR2 YFSETQ. The CDR3 consists of 15 residues.

A few counts support this clone. The chain carries TRBV30 and TRBJ1-2; TRBD1 matches at 9 bases. The junction had 10 bases not matched to a gene; V was cut back by 1 base and J by 1 base. Germline CDR1 GTSNPN, CDR2 SVGIG (reference sequence). The CDR3 is 17 residues long. This chain's CDR3 is CAWSGYRDRDYNYGYTF. The CDR3 DNA reads TGTGCCTGGAGTGGATACCGGGACAGGGACTATAACTATGGCTACACCTTC.

A few counts support this clone. The chain employs TRBV27 and TRBJ1-5, with a tentative D call TRBD1 (6 bases). The CDR3 covers 15 residues. The germline V gene has CDR1 MNHEY and CDR2 SMNVEV (reference sequence). The V and J ends lost 2 bases and 4 bases respectively, with 12 bases between them. CDR3 in DNA: TGTGCCAGCAGTTTAAACAGGGTGGCTAATCAGCCCCAGCATTTT. It codes for CASSLNRVANQPQHF.

The genes are TRBV2 and TRBJ2-1, with 10 bases that match TRBD2. J gave up 1 base and V 6 bases, and 6 bases lay outside the gene matches. This CDR3 has 16 residues. CDR1 is SNHLY and CDR2 is FYNNEI in the germline V gene. The CDR3 DNA reads TGTGCCAGCAGGCGCCCTAGCGGGGGATCCTACAATGAGCAGTTCTTC. Residues: CASRRPSGGSYNEQFF.

In its sample, this clone was seen once. The chain joins TRBV13 to TRBJ1-5; D ambiguous. Germline CDR1 PRHDT, CDR2 FYEKMQ (reference sequence). Trimming left V 0 bases short and J 6 bases short, with 3 bases between. The CDR3 runs to 12 residues. CDR3: CASSLGGQPQHF. The CDR3 DNA reads as TGTGCCAGCAGCTTAGGCGGTCAGCCCCAGCATTTT.

The gene calls are TRBV5-4 and TRBJ2-5, with D possibly being TRBD2 (7 bases). The germline CDR1 and CDR2 sequences are SGHNT and YYREEE (reference sequence). The CDR3 is made up of 14 amino acids. Trimming shortened V by 2 bases and J by 3 bases, and 11 bases separated the two germline ends. The CDR3 region is CASSFRGGEETQYF. The DNA of the CDR3 is TGTGCCAGCAGCTTTAGGGGGGGGGAAGAGACCCAGTACTTC.

This chain joins TRBV6-5 and TRBJ1-5, with D unresolved. Between the trimmed V and J ends, which lost 7 bases and 2 bases, there was a span of 12 bases. Germline lookup yields CDR1 MNHEY and CDR2 SVGAGI. This CDR3 spans 14 amino acids. The CDR3 here is CASKGGSGNQPQHF. The CDR3 region has the DNA TGTGCCAGCAAAGGCGGGAGTGGCAATCAGCCCCAGCATTTT.

The V and J genes are TRBV6-6 and TRBJ2-1, with D perhaps TRBD2 (7 bases). Germline CDR1 is MNHNY and CDR2 is SVGAGI (reference sequence). V lost 7 bases, J lost 4 bases, and 11 bases lay in between. The CDR3 consists of 13 residues. CDR3 loop: CASTGGRYNEQFF. In DNA form, the CDR3 reads TGTGCCAGCACGGGGGGCCGGTACAATGAGCAGTTCTTC.

Turning to this clone: The sample holds other DNA sequences that translate to the same CDR3. The V and J genes are TRBV6-5 and TRBJ1-5; no definite D call. Trimming shortened V by 2 bases and J by 6 bases, and 11 bases separated the two germline ends. Germline lookup yields CDR1 MNHEY and CDR2 SVGAGI. This CDR3 contains 14 residues. The CDR3 DNA follows: TGTGCCAGCAGTTACGTGTCGGGGAGTCAGCCCCAGCATTTT. Translation gives CASSYVSGSQPQHF.

The chain uses TRBV30 and TRBJ1-2, with 10 bases matching TRBD1. Germline V gene lookup returns CDR1 GTSNPN and CDR2 SVGIG (reference sequence). With 3 bases clipped from V and 8 bases from J, the junction kept 12 bases outside the gene matches. The CDR3 loop spans 15 amino acids. The CDR3 nucleotides are TGTGCCTGGAGGACAGGGGGCGCGGCGGGTGGGGGCTACACCTTC. Translation gives CAWRTGGAAGGGYTF.

The genes are TRBV5-1 and TRBJ2-5; the match to TRBD2 covers 9 bases. CDR1 SGHRS and CDR2 YFSETQ come from the germline V gene. The CDR3 length is 17 residues. Trimming took 2 bases from V and 2 from J; bases not matched to a gene: 10. The CDR3 region is CASSLGPATSGQETQYF. DNA for the CDR3: TGCGCCAGCAGCTTAGGTCCGGCGACTAGCGGACAAGAGACCCAGTACTTC.

This clone was found a few times. This chain joins TRBV25-1 and TRBJ1-4; D is ambiguous. Trimming removed 4 bases from V and 5 bases from J, with 5 bases in between. CDR1 is MGHDK, CDR2 SYGVNS, per germline. This CDR3 has 12 amino acids. CDR3 bases: TGTGCCAGCAGTGGACTCAATGAAAAACTGTTTTTT. Translating it yields CASSGLNEKLFF.

This clone was detected once. The chain combines TRBV6-1 with TRBJ2-3, with 10 positions matching TRBD2. Germline-derived CDR1 and CDR2 are MNHNS and SASEGT. This CDR3 comprises 14 residues. Unmatched junction bases numbered 5, after V lost 7 bases and J lost 4 bases. This chain's CDR3 is CASINSGGPDTQYF. CDR3 in DNA: TGTGCCAGCATTAATAGCGGGGGGCCAGATACGCAGTATTTT.

This clone came up a few times. The rearrangement joins TRBV13 to TRBJ1-2; D not resolved. This CDR3 is 14 amino acids long. V lost 4 bases and J 7 bases, leaving 16 bases between the germline ends. The germline V gene encodes CDR1 PRHDT and CDR2 FYEKMQ (reference sequence). The CDR3 sequence: CASSSRSGRGGYTF. The CDR3 bases are TGTGCCAGCAGCTCGAGGAGTGGGAGAGGTGGCTACACCTTC.

J is TRBJ1-5 and V is TRBV5-8; no clear D. CDR1 and CDR2 from the germline V gene are SGHTS and YDEGEE. This CDR3 is built from 15 residues. V was cut by 0 bases and J by 3 bases, with 10 bases left in between. CDR3 sequence reads: CASSLAQQLNQPQHF. The DNA for the CDR3 is TGTGCCAGCAGCTTGGCCCAACAGCTCAATCAGCCCCAGCATTTT.

The chain recombines TRBV19 with TRBJ1-5; 9 bases are a match to TRBD1. The CDR3 loop spans 15 amino acids. Unmatched junction bases numbered 9, after V lost 7 bases and J lost 5 bases. Germline V lookup: CDR1 LNHDA, CDR2 SQIVND (reference sequence). The CDR3 region has the DNA TGTGCCAGTAAAAACCGGGACAGGGACCATCAGCCCCAGCATTTT. It specifies CASKNRDRDHQPQHF. The full variable domain, completed using reference TRBV19 and TRBJ1-5, is DGGITQSPKYLFRKEGQNVTLSCEQNLNHDAMYWYRQDPGQGLRLIYYSQIVNDFQKGDIAEGYSVSREKKESFPLTVTSAQKNPTAFYLCASKNRDRDHQPQHFGDGTRLSIL.

This clone was found once. The gene calls are TRBV15 and TRBJ2-7; 8 bases are shared with TRBD2. J lost 3 bases, V lost 1 base, and 2 bases had no gene match. From germline, CDR1 is LNHNV and CDR2 YYDKDF (reference sequence). The CDR3 spans 14 residues. The CDR3 nucleotides are TGTGCCACCAGCAGAGCCGGGGGGGTCTACGAGCAGTACTTC. Protein: CATSRAGGVYEQYF.